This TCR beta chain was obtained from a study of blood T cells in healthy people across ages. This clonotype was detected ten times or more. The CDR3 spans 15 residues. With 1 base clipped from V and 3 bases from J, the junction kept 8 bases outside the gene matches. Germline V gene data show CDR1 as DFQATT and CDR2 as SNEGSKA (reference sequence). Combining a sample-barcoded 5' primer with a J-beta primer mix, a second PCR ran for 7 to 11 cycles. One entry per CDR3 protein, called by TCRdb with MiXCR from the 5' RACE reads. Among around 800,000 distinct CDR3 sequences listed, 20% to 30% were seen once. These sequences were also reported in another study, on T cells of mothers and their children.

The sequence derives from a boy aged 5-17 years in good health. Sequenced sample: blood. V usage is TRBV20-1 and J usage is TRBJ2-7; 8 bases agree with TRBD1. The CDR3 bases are TGCAGTGCTAGAGCCCCACAGGGGGAGATCTACGAGCAGTACTTC. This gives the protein CSARAPQGEIYEQYF.